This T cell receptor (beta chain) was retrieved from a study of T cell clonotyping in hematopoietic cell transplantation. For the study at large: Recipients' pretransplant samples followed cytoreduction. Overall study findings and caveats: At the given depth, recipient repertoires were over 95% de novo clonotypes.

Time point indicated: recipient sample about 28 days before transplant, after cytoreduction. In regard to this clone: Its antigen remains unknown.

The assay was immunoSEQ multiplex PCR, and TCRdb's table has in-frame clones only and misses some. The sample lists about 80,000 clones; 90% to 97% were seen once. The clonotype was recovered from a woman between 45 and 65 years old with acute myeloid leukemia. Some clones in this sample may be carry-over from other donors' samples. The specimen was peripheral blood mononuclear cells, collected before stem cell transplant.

CDR3 DNA sequence: TGTGCCAGCATCCCGGCGGCCCGGGACTATAAACGCACAGATACGCAGTATTTT. Its translation: CASIPAARDYKRTDTQYF. This rearrangement joins TRBV27 to TRBJ2-3, with 7 bases lining up with TRBD2. CDR3 length: 18 residues. Germline CDR1 reads MNHEY; CDR2 reads SMNVEV (reference sequence). The V gene end was trimmed by 7 bases and the J gene end by 1 base; junction bases not matched to a gene: 17.